Detailed here is one T cell receptor beta chain. Its antigen specificity is not known. No base quality values were provided; no much bigger clone lies one nucleotide off. V trim: 8 bases; J trim: 8 bases; unmatched bases: 11. According to the germline V gene (reference sequence), CDR1 reads DFQATT and CDR2 reads SNEGSKA. Reading from cysteine to phenylalanine, the CDR3 counts 13 amino acids. The kept DNA is CDR3 alone, 39 bases in frame from the first base. This record comes from a study of CD8+CD57+ T cells in acquired aplastic anemia (dated by TCRdb to 2016 to 2018). About the study as a whole: DNA extracted from sorted CD4+ and CD8+ cells had a mean of roughly 3.4 ug, with a range of about 0.19 to 30 ug. A CD8+CD57+ expansion meant a frequency higher than the mean frequency seen in healthy subjects. Study-wide findings and limitations: Around 27 CD8+ CDR3 sequences were found to be shared between patients and controls, but these sequences appeared to be highly expressed in patients and within the immunodominant clones of the patients. No significant difference in CD8+ Simpson's diversity was found between patients and healthy controls (P=0.060).

Expansion of CD8+CD57+ cells had been shown by flow cytometry in the patients chosen for sequencing. Severe acquired aplastic anemia was diagnosed in all patients according to International Study of Aplastic Anemia and Agranulocytosis and Camitta criteria. No patient had received any therapy when blood was sampled. In this study, sorted CD4+ and CD8+ T cells from the blood of healthy subjects and of severe aplastic anemia patients had their TCR repertoires deep-sequenced. Patients were enrolled under clinicaltrials.gov protocols 00001620, 01623167, 00001397, 00071045, 00081523 and 00961064 in the USA. Ficoll-Paque density gradient centrifugation was used to isolate peripheral blood mononuclear cells. CD4+ and CD8+ T cells were sorted by FACS or magnetic beads before DNA extraction. Genomic DNA served as template for TCR beta VDJ combination and CDR3 sequence profiling. TCR repertoire sequencing was run on an Illumina HiSeq 2000. On the authors' methods: Repertoires were assessed using TRBV/TRBJ rearrangement plots, CDR3 size and DJ length profiles, and Simpson's diversity index. The most abundant DNA sequence in the deep sequencing data was taken as the immunodominant clone. CDR3 amino acid sequences were checked for sharing across subjects and were also compared against the VDJdb database and published repertoires. Starting from the raw public reads, TCRdb applied fastp trimming at Q25, assembled clones with MiXCR and retained in-frame beta chains. Rows matching on CDR3 protein sequence are summarized as one entry with the most common DNA and genes. TCRdb assigned the V and J calls; the authors' analysis was not used. The table for this sample lists about 180,000 distinct CDR3 sequences; roughly 60% of them were counted only once. About 42% of the sample comes from the top ten.

Recombination linked TRBV20-1 to TRBJ2-1, with 8 junctional bases fitting TRBD2. The material sequenced was sorted CD4+, CD8+, or CD8+CD57+ T cells (not recorded which) from PBMCs. The clonotype comes from a human donor with aplastic anemia. The DNA sequence is TGCAGTACCGGGACTAGTTTCATCGATGAGCAGTTCTTC. The resulting protein is CSTGTSFIDEQFF.